This TCR beta chain was recovered during a study of post-analysis software for immune sequencing data. For this clonotype: What it binds is unknown.

General observations from the study: Batch-matched samples strongly co-clustered by F measure. The study found TRBV5-6, TRBV5-1 and TRBV20-1 among about five TRBV segments more frequent in patients than controls.

Germline trimming cut 3 bases from V and 3 bases from J; bases unmatched to any gene: 4. CDR1 is SGHTA and CDR2 is FQGNSA in the germline V gene. The CDR3 has 16 residues. Unique molecular identifiers tagged the TCR beta cDNA libraries. TCRdb re-called the PCR reads through MiXCR, storing one row per CDR3 protein. Of under 900,000 distinct CDR3 sequences in the sample, approximately 53% are singletons; the top ten hold 4.6%. Sequences were obtained from blood. The chain is built from TRBV7-2 and TRBJ2-3; 12 bases fit TRBD2. The sequence came from a girl under 18 with multiple sclerosis. CDR3 sequence (DNA): TGTGCCAGCAGCTTTCCTAGCGGGGGGGCAACAGATACGCAGTATTTT. It encodes CASSFPSGGATDTQYF.